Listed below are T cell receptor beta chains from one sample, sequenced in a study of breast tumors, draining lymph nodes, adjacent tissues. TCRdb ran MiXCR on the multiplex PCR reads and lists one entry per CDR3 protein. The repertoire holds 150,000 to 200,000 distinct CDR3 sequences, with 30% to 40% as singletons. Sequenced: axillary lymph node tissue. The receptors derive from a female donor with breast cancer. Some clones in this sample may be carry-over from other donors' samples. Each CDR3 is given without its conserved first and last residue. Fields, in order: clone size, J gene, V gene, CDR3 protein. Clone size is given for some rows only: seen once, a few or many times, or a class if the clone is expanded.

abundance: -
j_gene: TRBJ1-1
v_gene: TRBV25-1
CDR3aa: ASSGWGITEAF

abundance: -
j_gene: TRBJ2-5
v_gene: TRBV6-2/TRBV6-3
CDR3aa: TSSFHPGTGRMETQY

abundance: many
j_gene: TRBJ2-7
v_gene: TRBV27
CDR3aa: ASSLTGQGAKYEQY

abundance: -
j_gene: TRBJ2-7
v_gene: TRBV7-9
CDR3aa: ASSPGTSVGYEQY

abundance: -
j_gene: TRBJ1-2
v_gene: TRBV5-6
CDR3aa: ASSGGGARYGYT

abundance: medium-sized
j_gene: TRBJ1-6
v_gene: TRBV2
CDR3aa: ASRESGRLSPLH

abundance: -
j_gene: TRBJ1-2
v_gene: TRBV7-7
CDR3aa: ASSRTGGYGYT

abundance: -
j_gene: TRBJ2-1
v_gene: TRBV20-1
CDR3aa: SGSGRDNGQF

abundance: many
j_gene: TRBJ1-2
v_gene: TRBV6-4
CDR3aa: ASSPGGNYGYT

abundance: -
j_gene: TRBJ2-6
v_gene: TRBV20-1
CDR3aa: SATTHDSGANVLT

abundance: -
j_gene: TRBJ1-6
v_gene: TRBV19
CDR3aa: ASSIGTGVNNSPLH

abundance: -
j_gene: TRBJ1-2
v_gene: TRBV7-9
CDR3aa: ASSLGVQGGFKGYT

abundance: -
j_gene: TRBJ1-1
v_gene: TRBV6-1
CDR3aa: ASSVAGANTEAF

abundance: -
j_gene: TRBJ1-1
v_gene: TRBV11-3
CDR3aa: ASSLVWGWMNTEAF

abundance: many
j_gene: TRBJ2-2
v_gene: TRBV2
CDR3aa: ASRTGNTGELF

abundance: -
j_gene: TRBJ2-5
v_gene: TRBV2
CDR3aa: AGTRGVVETQY

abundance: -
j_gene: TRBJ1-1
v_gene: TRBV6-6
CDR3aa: ATYGMYTEAF

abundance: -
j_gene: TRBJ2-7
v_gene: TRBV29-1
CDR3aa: SVEAGEDLYEQY

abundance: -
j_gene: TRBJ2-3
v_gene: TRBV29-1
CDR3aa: SVVIAGTDTQY

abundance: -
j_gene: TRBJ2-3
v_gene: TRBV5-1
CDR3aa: AGSLPPTSGRADTQY

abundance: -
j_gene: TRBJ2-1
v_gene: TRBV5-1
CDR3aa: ASKLGNNEQF

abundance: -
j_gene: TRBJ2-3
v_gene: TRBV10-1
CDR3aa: ASSVREDTQY

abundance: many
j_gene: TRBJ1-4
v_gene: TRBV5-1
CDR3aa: ASSLESVKTGGKLF

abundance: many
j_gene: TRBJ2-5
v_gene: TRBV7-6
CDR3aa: ASSLGTSGVSPEY

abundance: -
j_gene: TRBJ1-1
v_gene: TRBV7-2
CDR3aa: ASSYRTENTGAF

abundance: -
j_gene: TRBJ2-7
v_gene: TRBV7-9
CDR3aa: ASRTAGSEQY

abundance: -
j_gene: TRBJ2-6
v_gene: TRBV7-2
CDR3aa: ASSQEKGSGANVLT

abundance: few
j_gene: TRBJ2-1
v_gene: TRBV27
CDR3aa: ASSSGTAFYNEQF

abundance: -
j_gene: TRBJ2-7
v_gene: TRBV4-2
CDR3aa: ASSERQGDSYEQY

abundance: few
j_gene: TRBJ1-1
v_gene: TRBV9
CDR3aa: ASSVGGGTTEAF

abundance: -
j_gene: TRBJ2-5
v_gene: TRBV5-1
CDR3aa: ASSRQGAMETQY

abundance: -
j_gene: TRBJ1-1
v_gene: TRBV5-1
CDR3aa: ASSLETGGLNTEAF

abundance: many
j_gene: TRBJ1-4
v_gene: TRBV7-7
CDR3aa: ASSSGQPGEKLF

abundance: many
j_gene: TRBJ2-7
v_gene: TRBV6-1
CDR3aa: ASRTGLAGRGGYEQY

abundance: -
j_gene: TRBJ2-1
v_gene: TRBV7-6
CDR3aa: ASSPCGDSYNEQF

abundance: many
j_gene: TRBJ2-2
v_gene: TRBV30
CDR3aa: AWSTRQGAGELF

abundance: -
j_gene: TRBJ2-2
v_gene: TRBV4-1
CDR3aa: ASSRLTGGIDTGELF

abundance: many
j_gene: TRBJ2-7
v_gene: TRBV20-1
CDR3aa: SARDVLLYEQY

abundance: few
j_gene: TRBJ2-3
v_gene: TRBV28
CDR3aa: ASSRQGPDTQY

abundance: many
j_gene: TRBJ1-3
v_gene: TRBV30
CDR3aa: AWRGRQVSTIY

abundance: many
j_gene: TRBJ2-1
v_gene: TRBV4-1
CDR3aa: ASSQDLEQF

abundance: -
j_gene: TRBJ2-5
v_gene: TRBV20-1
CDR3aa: SATHPLLAVGGGTQY

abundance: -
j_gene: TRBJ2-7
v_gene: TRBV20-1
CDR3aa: SARSVEAYEQY

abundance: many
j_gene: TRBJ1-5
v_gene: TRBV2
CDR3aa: ASSEAHSFSTLQH

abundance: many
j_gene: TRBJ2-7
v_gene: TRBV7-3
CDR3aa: ASSLNPGREQY

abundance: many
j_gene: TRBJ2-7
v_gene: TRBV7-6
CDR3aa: ASSPGTSGTYEQY